This T cell receptor beta chain is from a study of human T cells and chemical hapten exposure. For the study at large: The patients, most of them female, presented with alopecia areata, totalis or universalis. Study observations and caveats: Significantly greater numbers of large CDR3 similarity clusters came from expanded TCRs than from controls.

The treatment: therapeutic diphenylcyclopropenone sensitization with weekly scalp DPC. In every case, blood was obtained before the patch test was applied. Library preparation tagged each individual cDNA molecule with a unique molecular identifier. Authors' processing steps: The median was about 100,000 TCRs per sample, ranging roughly 20,000 to 690,600. TCRdb independently ran MiXCR on the reads; one entry per CDR3 protein. These V and J calls originate from TCRdb's pipeline instead of the authors' own analysis. The table shows more than 500 distinct CDR3 sequences, with approximately 98% occurring only once. Concerning this clonotype itself: Antigen: not known.

Germline CDR1 SGHNT, CDR2 YYREEE (reference sequence). Trimming took 9 bases from V and 5 from J; bases not matched to a gene: 7. The CDR3 spans 12 residues. This sequence joins TRBV5-4 and TRBJ2-7; 8 bases are a match to TRBD1. Sequencing used whole blood, obtained before DPC sensitization or 2, 6, or about 24 weeks after (not recorded which). The TCR was taken from an adult with alopecia areata. Some clones in this sample may be carry-over from other donors' samples. This table probably holds off-target reads from a library built for another chain. The CDR3 is CATGTGGHEQYF. DNA of the CDR3: TGTGCCACCGGGACAGGAGGGCACGAGCAGTACTTC.